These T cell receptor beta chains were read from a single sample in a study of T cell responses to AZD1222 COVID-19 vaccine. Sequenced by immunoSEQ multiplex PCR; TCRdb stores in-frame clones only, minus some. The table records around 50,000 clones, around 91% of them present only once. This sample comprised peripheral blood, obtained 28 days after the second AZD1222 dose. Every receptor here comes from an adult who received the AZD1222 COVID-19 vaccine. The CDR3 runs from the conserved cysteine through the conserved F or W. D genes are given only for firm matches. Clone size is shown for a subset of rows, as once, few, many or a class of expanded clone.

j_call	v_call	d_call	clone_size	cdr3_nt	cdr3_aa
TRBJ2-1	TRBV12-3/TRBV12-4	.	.	TGTGCCAGCAGGCGAGCCTCGAATGAGCAGTTCTTC	CASRRASNEQFF
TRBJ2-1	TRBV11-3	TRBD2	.	TGTGCCAGCAGCTGGGCCAGCGGGGGCTACAATGAGCAGTTCTTC	CASSWASGGYNEQFF
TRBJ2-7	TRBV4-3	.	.	TGCGCCAGCAGCCAAGATCAAGGGACCAGCTACGAGCAGTACTTC	CASSQDQGTSYEQYF
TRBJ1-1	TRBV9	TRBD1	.	TGTGCCAGCAGCGTAGCCGGACAGGGTGGGAACACTGAAGCTTTCTTT	CASSVAGQGGNTEAFF
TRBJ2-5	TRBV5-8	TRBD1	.	TGTGCCAGCAGTAATAGACAGGGGGCTGTAGAGACCCAGTACTTC	CASSNRQGAVETQYF
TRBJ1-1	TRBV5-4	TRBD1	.	TGTGCCAGCAGCTTGGCCGGGACAGGGCGGGGGAGTACTGAAGCTTTCTTT	CASSLAGTGRGSTEAFF
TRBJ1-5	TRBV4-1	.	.	TGCGCCAGCAGTCCTGACAATAGCAATCAGCCCCAGCATTTT	CASSPDNSNQPQHF
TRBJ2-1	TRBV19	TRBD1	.	TGTGCCAGTAGTGCTGGGACAGGGGTTGCGAATGAGCAGTTCTTC	CASSAGTGVANEQFF
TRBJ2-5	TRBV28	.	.	TGTGCCAGCAGTTCCCCGGGTCAGGGGAGGAAGACCCAGTACTTC	CASSSPGQGRKTQYF
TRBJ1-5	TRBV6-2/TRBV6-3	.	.	TGTGCCAGCAGTCGAGGGGAGAGCCAGCCCCAGCATTTT	CASSRGESQPQHF
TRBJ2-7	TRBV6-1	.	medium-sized	TGTGCCAGCAGTGAATCCCCAGGCTCCGCCGGCGAGCAGTACTTC	CASSESPGSAGEQYF
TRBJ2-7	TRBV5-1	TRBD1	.	TGCGCCAGCAGCTGGGGTTTTTCTTTGACAGGGGCCTCCGAGCAGTACTTC	CASSWGFSLTGASEQYF
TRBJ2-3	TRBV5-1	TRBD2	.	TGCGCCAGCAGCCGTGGGGCGGGAGGGCCGACAGATACGCAGTATTTT	CASSRGAGGPTDTQYF
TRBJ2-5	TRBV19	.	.	TGTGCCAGTAGTATCCCAGGGGTAGGTGGAGAGACCCAGTACTTC	CASSIPGVGGETQYF
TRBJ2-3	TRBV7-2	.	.	TGTGCCAGCAGCTTAGAGGTTTTGGCGGTCACAGATACGCAGTATTTT	CASSLEVLAVTDTQYF
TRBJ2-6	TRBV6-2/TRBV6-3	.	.	TGTGCCAGCAGTTGGGGCTCTGGGGCCAACGTCCTGACTTTC	CASSWGSGANVLTF
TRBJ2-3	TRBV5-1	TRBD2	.	TGCGCCAGCAGCTTACAGCGGGGGGGAGGAGATACGCAGTATTTT	CASSLQRGGGDTQYF
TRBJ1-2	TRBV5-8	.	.	TGTGCCAGCAGCTTGCGAGACAGACTTATATATGGCTACACCTTC	CASSLRDRLIYGYTF
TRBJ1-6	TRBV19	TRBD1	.	TGTGCCCCCCACAGAGGGACAGGGGGCAGGTCCTATAATTCACCCCTCCACTTT	CAPHRGTGGRSYNSPLHF
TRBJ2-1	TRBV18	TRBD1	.	TGTGCCAGCTCCCAACGGCTGGGACAGGGAATGAATGAGCAGTTCTTC	CASSQRLGQGMNEQFF
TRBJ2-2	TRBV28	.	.	TGTGCCAGCAGTTTTGGAGGGGCGAACACCGGGGAGCTGTTTTTT	CASSFGGANTGELFF
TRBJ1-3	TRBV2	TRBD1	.	TGTGCCAGCAGTCAAAGGACAGGGGTGGTAAACACCATATATTTT	CASSQRTGVVNTIYF